This record looks at one TCR beta chain sequence and its context. Germline V gives CDR1 MNHEY, CDR2 SVGAGI. The V gene end was trimmed by 6 bases and the J gene end by 6 bases; junction bases not matched to a gene: 5. This CDR3 is built from 14 residues. Authors' data handling: For nucleated cells, counts were estimated from reference gene primer amplification. Using immunoSEQ multiplex PCR, the repertoire was profiled, and TCRdb retains in-frame clones only, with some absent. That table is the source of V, J and clone size, and D and trimming were worked out from the DNA. The data hold around 150,000 clones, with roughly 90% observed a single time. The data are from a study of blood T cell repertoires in COVID-19. Whole-study context: Sites in the United States, Italy and Spain provided acute and convalescent COVID-19 samples. Sources were T cells, B-cell-depleted T cells, or PBMCs; the material itself was cDNA or gDNA.

The sequenced sample was peripheral blood. The receptor was isolated from a man aged 55 to 70 with acute or convalescent COVID-19. The V and J genes are TRBV6-5 and TRBJ2-1; 10 nucleotides match TRBD2. CDR3 sequence (DNA): TGTGCCAGCAGGCCAGCGGGGGGGTTCAATGAGCAGTTCTTC. This codes for CASRPAGGFNEQFF.